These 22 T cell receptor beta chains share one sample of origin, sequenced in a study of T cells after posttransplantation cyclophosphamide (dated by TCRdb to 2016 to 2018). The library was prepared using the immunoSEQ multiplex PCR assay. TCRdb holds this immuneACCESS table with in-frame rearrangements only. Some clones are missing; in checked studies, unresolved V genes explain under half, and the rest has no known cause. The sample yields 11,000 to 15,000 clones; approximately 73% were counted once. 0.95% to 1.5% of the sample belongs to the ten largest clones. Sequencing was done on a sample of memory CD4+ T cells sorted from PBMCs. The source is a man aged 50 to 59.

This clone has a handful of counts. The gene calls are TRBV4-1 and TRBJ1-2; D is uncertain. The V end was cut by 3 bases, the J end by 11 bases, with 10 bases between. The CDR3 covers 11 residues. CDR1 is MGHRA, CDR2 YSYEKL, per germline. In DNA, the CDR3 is TGCGCCAGCAGCCATTACGGAGGGTACACCTTC. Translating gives CASSHYGGYTF.

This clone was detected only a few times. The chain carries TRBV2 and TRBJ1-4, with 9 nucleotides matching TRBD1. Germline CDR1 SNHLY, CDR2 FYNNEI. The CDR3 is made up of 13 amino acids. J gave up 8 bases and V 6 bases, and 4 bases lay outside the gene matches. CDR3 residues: CASRTGGIEKLFF. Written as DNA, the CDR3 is TGTGCCAGCAGGACAGGGGGAATAGAAAAACTGTTTTTT.

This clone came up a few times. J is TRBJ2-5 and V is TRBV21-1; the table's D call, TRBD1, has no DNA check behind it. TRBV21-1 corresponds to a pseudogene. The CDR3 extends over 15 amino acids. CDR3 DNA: TGTGCCAGCACTCCACGACAGGGAGTGTCGGAGACCCAGTACTTC. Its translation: CASTPRQGVSETQYF.

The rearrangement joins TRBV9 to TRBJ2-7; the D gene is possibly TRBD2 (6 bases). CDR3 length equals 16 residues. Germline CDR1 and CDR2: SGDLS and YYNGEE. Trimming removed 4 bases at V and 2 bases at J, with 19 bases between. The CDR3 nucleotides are TGTGCCAGCAGCACCTTACCCGGGAGTCCGGCCTACGAGCAGTACTTC. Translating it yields CASSTLPGSPAYEQYF.

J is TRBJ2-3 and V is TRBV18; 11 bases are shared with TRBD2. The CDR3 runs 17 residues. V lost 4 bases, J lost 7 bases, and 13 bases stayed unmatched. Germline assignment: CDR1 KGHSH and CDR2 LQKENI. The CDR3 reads CASSLQLAGADHHTQYF. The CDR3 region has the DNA TGTGCCAGCTCACTTCAACTAGCGGGAGCGGACCACCATACGCAGTATTTT.

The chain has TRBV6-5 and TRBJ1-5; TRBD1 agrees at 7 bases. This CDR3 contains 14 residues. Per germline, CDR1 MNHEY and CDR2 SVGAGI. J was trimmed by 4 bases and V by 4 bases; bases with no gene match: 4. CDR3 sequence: CASSFGRGNQPQHF. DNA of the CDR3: TGTGCCAGCAGTTTTGGCAGGGGGAATCAGCCCCAGCATTTT.

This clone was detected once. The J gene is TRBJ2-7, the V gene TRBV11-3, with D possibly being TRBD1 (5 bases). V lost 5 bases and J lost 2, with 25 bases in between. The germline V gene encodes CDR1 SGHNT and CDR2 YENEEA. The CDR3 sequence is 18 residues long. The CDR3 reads CASSPLGRNQELAYEQYF. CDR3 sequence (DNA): TGTGCCAGCAGCCCACTGGGGCGGAATCAAGAATTAGCCTACGAGCAGTACTTC.

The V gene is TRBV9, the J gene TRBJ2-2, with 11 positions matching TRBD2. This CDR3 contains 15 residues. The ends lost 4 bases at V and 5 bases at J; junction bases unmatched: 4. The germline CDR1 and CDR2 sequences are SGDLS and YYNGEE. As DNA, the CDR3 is TGTGCCAGCAGCATCCCTAGCGGGGGGACCGGGGAGCTGTTTTTT. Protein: CASSIPSGGTGELFF.

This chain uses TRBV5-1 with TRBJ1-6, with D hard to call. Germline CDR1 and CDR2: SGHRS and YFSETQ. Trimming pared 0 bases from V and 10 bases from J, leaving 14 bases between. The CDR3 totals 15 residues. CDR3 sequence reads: CASSLDTGRESPLHF. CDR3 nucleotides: TGCGCCAGCAGCTTGGACACGGGTAGAGAATCACCCCTCCACTTT.

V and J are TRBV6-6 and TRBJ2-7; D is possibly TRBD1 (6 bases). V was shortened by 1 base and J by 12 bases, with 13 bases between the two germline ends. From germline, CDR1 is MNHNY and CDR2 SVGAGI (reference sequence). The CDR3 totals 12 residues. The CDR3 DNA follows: TGTGCCAGCAGTTACTTGAGGGGGACCGGGTACTTC. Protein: CASSYLRGTGYF.

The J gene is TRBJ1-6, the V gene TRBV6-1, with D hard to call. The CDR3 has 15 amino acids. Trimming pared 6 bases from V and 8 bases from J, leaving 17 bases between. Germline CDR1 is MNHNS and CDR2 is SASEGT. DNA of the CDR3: TGTGCCAGCAGCGACCGACGGGGTTCCGATTCACCCCTCCACTTT. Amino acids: CASSDRRGSDSPLHF.

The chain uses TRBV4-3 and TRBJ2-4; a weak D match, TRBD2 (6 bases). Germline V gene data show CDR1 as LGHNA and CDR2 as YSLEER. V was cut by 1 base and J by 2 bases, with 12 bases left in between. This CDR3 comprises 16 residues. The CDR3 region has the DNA TGCGCCAGCAGCCAAGTAGGGGCGGGGCCCAAAAACATTCAGTACTTC. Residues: CASSQVGAGPKNIQYF.

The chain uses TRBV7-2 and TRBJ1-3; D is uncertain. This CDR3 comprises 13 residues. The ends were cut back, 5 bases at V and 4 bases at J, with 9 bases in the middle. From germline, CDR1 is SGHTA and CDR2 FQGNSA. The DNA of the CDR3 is TGTGCCAGCAGCCCCCGGCGGGGAAACACCATATATTTT. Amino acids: CASSPRRGNTIYF.

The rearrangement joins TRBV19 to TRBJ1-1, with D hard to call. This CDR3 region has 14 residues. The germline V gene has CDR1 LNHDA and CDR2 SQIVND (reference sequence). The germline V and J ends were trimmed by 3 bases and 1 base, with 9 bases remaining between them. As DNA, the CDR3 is TGTGCCAGTAGTATGAGGGTGGGGAACACTGAAGCTTTCTTT. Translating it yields CASSMRVGNTEAFF. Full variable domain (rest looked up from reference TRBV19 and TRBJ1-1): DGGITQSPKYLFRKEGQNVTLSCEQNLNHDAMYWYRQDPGQGLRLIYYSQIVNDFQKGDIAEGYSVSREKKESFPLTVTSAQKNPTAFYLCASSMRVGNTEAFFGQGTRLTVV.

CDR3 residues: CASSKGAAIRARSDTQYF. CDR3 sequence (DNA): TGTGCCAGCAGCAAAGGGGCAGCGATCAGGGCACGATCAGATACGCAGTATTTT. The chain uses TRBV21-1 and TRBJ2-3; the D call TRBD1 from the table was never checked on the DNA. TRBV21-1 is shown as a pseudogene. The CDR3 spans 18 residues.

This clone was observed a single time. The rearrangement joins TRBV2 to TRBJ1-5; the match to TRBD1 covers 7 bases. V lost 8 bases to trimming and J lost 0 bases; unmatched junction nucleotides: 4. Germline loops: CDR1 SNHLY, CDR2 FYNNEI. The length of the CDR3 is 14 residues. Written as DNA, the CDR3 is TGTGCCAGCCGACAGGGCCTTAGCAATCAGCCCCAGCATTTT. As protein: CASRQGLSNQPQHF.

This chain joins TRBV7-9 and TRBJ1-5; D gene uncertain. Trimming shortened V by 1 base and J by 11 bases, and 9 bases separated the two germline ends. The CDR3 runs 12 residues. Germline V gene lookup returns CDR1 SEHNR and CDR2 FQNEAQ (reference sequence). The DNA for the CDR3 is TGTGCCAGCAGCTTAGTGGAGGGAACCCAGCATTTT. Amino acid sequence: CASSLVEGTQHF.

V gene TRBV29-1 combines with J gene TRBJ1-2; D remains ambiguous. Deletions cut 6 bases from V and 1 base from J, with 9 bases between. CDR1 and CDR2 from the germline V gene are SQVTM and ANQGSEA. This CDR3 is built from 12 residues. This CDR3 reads CSVERFNYGYTF. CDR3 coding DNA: TGCAGCGTGGAACGGTTTAACTATGGCTACACCTTC.

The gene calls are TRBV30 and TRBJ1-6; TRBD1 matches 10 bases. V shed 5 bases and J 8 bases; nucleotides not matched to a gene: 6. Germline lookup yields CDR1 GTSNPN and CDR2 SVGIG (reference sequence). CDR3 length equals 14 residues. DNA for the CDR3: TGTGCCTGGGATTTGACAGGGGGCTATTCACCCCTCCACTTT. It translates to CAWDLTGGYSPLHF.

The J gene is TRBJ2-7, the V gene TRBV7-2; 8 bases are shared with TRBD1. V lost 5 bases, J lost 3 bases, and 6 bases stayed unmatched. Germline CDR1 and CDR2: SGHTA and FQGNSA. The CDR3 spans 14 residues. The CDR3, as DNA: TGTGCCAGCAGCCCGACAGGGGCCTACTACGAGCAGTACTTC. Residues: CASSPTGAYYEQYF.

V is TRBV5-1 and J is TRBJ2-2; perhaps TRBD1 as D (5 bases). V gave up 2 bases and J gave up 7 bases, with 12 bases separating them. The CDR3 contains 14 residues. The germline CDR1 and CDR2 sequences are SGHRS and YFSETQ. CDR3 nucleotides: TGCGCCAGCAGCTTAGGGGTAATGGACGGGGAGCTGTTTTTT. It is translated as CASSLGVMDGELFF.

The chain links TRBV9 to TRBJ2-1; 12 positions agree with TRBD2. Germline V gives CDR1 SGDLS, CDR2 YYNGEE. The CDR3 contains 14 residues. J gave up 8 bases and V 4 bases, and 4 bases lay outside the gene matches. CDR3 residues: CASSPGLAGYEQFF. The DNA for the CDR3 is TGTGCCAGCAGCCCGGGACTAGCGGGTTATGAGCAGTTCTTC.